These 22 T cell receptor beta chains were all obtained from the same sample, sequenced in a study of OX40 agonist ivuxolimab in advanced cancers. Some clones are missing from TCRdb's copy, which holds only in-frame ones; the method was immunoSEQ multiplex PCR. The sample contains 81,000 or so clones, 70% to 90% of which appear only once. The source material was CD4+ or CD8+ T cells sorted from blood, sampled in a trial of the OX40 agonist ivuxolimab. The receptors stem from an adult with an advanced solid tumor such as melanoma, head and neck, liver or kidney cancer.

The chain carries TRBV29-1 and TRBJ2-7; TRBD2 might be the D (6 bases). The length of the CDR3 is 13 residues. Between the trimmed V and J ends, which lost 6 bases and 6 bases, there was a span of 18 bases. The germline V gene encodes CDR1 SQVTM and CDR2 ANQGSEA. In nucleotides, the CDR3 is TGCAGCGTGGTGGGGGGTTACCCGGGCGAGCAGTACTTC. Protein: CSVVGGYPGEQYF.

The CDR3: CASSPRGDRNQPQHF. Written as DNA, the CDR3 is TGTGCCAGCAGCCCCAGGGGGGACAGAAATCAGCCCCAGCATTTT. The chain couples TRBV5-8 to TRBJ1-5; 7 nucleotides line up with TRBD1. The CDR3 covers 15 residues. Germline loops: CDR1 SGHTS, CDR2 YDEGEE. The J segment lost 4 bases and the V segment lost 4 bases, leaving 8 bases of the junction unmatched. The variable domain in full, completed from reference TRBV5-8 and TRBJ1-5, reads EAGVTQSPTHLIKTRGQQATLRCSPISGHTSVYWYQQALGLGLQFLLWYDEGEERNRGNFPPRFSGRQFPNYSSELNVNALELEDSALYLCASSPRGDRNQPQHFGDGTRLSIL.

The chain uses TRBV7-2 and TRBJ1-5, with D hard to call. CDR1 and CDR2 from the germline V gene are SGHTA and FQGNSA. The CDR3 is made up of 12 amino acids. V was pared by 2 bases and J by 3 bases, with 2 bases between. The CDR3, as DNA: TGTGCCAGCAGCTTATTCAATCAGCCCCAGCATTTT. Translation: CASSLFNQPQHF.

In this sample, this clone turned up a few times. In DNA form, the CDR3 reads TGTGCCAGCAGGCTCTCGGGGTCCTACGAGCAGTACTTC. It encodes CASRLSGSYEQYF. The genes are TRBV27 and TRBJ2-7; maybe TRBD2 (5 bases). The germline V and J ends were trimmed by 6 bases and 1 base, with 10 bases remaining between them. From germline, CDR1 is MNHEY and CDR2 SMNVEV (reference sequence). This CDR3 has 13 amino acids.

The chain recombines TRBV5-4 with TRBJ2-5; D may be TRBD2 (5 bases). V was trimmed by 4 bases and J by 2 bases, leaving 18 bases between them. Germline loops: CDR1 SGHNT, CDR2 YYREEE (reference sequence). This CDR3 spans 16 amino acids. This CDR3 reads CASSRTKLVRQETQYF. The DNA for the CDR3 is TGTGCCAGCAGCCGGACGAAACTAGTGAGGCAAGAGACCCAGTACTTC.

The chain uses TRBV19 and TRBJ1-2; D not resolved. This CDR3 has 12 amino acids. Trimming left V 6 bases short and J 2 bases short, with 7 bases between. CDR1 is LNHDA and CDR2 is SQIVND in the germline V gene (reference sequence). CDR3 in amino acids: CASRRANYGYTF. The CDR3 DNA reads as TGTGCCAGTAGAAGGGCGAACTATGGCTACACCTTC.

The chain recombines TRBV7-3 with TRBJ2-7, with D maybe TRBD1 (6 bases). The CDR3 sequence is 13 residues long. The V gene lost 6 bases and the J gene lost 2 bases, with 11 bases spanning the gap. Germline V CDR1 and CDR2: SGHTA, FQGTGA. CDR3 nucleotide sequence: TGTGCCAGCAGGCGACAGGTCACCTACGAGCAGTACTTC. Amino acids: CASRRQVTYEQYF. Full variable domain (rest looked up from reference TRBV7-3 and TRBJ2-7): GAGVSQTPSNKVTEKGKYVELRCDPISGHTALYWYRQSLGQGPEFLIYFQGTGAADDSGLPNDRFFAVRPEGSVSTLKIQRTERGDSAVYLCASRRQVTYEQYFGPGTRLTVT.

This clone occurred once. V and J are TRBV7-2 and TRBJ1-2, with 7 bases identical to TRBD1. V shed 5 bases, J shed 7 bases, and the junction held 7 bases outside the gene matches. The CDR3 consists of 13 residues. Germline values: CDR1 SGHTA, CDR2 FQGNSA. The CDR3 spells CASSLDRVSGYTF. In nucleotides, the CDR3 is TGTGCCAGCAGCCTTGACAGGGTCTCTGGCTACACCTTC.

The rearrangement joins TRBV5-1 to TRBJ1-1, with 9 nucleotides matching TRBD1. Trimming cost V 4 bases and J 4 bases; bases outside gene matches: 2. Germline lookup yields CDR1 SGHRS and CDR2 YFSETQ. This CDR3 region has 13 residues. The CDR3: CASSQGQGTEAFF. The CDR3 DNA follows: TGCGCCAGCAGCCAGGGACAGGGCACTGAAGCTTTCTTT.

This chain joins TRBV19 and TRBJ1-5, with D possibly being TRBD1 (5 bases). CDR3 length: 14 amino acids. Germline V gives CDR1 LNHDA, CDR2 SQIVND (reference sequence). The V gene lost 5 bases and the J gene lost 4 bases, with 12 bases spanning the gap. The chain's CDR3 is CASSGRDQNQPQHF. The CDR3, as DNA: TGTGCCAGTAGTGGCCGGGACCAAAATCAGCCCCAGCATTTT.

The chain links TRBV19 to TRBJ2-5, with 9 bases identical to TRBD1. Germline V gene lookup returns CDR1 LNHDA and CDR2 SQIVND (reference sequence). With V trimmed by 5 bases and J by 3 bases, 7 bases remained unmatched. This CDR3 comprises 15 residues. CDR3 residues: CASSHTGTGKETQYF. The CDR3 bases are TGTGCCAGTAGTCACACCGGGACAGGGAAAGAGACCCAGTACTTC.

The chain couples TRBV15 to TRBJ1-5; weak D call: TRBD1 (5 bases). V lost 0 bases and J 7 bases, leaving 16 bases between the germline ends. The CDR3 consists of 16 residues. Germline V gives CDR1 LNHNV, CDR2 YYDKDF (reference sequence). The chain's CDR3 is CATSRDLPEGQQPQHF. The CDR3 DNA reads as TGTGCCACCAGCAGAGATCTGCCGGAGGGGCAACAGCCCCAGCATTTT.

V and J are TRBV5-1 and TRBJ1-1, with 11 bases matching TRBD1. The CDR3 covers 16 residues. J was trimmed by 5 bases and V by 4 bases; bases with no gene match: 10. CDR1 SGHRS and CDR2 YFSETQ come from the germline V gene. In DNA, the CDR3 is TGCGCCAGCAGCCCTGGACAGGGGGCGCTGAGGACTGAAGCTTTCTTT. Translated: CASSPGQGALRTEAFF. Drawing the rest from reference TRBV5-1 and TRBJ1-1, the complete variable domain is KAGVTQTPRYLIKTRGQQVTLSCSPISGHRSVSWYQQTPGQGLQFLFEYFSETQRNKGNFPGRFSGRQFSNSRSEMNVSTLELGDSALYLCASSPGQGALRTEAFFGQGTRLTVV.

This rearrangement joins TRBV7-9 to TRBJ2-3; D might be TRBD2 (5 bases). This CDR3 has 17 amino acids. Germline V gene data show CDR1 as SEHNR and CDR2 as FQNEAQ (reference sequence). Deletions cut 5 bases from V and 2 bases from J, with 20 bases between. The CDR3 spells CASSTTTGGPITDTQYF. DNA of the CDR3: TGTGCCAGCAGCACCACGACCGGCGGGCCAATCACAGATACGCAGTATTTT.

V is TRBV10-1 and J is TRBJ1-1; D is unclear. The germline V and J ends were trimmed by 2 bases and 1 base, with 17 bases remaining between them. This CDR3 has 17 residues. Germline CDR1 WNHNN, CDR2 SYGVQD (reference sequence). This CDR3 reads CASSERPSQGWNTEAFF. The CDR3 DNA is TGCGCCAGCAGTGAGCGTCCGAGCCAAGGTTGGAACACTGAAGCTTTCTTT.

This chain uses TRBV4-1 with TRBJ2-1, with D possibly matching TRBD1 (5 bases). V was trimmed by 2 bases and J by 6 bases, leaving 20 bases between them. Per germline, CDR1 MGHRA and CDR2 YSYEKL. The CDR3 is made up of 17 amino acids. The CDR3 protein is CASSQPRQQLRVNEQFF. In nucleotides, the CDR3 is TGCGCCAGCAGCCAACCCAGACAGCAACTAAGAGTCAATGAGCAGTTCTTC.

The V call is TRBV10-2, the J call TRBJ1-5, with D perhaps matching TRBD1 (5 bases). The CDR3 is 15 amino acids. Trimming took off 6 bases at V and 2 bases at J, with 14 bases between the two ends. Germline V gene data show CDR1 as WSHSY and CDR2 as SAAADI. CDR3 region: CASRPTAGGNQPQHF. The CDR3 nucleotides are TGCGCCAGCAGACCCACAGCGGGGGGCAATCAGCCCCAGCATTTT.

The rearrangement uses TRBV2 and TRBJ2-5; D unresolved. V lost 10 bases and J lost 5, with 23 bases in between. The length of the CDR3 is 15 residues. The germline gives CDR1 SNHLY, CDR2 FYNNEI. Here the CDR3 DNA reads TGTGCCACTCAGCAGGCGGATCGTAGGAGCGAGACCCAGTACTTC. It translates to CATQQADRRSETQYF.

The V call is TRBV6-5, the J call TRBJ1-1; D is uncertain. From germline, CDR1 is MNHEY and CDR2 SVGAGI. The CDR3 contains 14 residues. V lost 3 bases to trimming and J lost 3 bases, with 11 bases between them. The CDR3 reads CASSYKAGHTEAFF. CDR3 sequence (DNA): TGTGCCAGCAGTTATAAGGCAGGACACACTGAAGCTTTCTTT.

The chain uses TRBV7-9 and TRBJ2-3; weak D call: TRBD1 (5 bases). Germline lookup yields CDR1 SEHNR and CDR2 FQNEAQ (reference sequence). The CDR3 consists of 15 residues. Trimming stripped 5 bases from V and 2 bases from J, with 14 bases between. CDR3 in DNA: TGTGCCAGCAGCCCCTGGGGCACAGACACAGATACGCAGTATTTT. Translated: CASSPWGTDTDTQYF. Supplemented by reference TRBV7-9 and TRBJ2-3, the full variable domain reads DTGVSQNPRHKITKRGQNVTFRCDPISEHNRLYWYRQTLGQGPEFLTYFQNEAQLEKSRLLSDRFSAERPKGSFSTLEIQRTEQGDSAMYLCASSPWGTDTDTQYFGPGTRLTVL.

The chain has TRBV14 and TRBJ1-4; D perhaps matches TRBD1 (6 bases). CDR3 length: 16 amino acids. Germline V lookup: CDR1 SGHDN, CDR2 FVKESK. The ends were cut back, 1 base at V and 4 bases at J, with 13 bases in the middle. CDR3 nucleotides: TGTGCCAGCAGCCAAGGTGGGCCAGGGGTTAATGAAAAACTGTTTTTT. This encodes CASSQGGPGVNEKLFF. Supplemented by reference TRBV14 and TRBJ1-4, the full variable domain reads EAGVTQFPSHSVIEKGQTVTLRCDPISGHDNLYWYRRVMGKEIKFLLHFVKESKQDESGMPNNRFLAERTGGTYSTLKVQPAELEDSGVYFCASSQGGPGVNEKLFFGSGTQLSVL.

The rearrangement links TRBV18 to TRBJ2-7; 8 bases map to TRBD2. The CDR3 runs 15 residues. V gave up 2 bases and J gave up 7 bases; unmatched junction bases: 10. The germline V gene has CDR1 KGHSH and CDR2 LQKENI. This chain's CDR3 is CASSPAGGASEEQYF. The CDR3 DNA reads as TGTGCCAGCTCACCAGCCGGGGGGGCATCGGAGGAGCAGTACTTC.